A single sample is the source of the 28 T cell receptor beta chains below, sequenced in a study of T cell changes during pregnancy in multiple sclerosis. Libraries were prepared by immunoSEQ multiplex PCR; TCRdb keeps only in-frame clonotypes and omits some of them. The table shows tens of thousands of clones, with roughly 89% occurring only once. The sample was peripheral blood, taken in the third trimester of pregnancy. These receptors were taken from a female donor in good health, enrolled as a control in a pregnancy study.

The chain uses TRBV28 and TRBJ1-3; D perhaps matches TRBD1 (6 bases). Trimming left V 6 bases short and J 2 bases short, with 14 bases between. The germline V gene has CDR1 MDHEN and CDR2 SYDVKM. The CDR3 has 15 amino acids. CDR3 residues: CASRPGDPPGNTIYF. DNA of the CDR3: TGTGCCAGCAGACCAGGGGATCCCCCTGGAAACACCATATATTTT.

The DNA of the CDR3 is TGTGCCAGCAGCTTAGCCGCCTACAATGAGCAGTTCTTC. Translated: CASSLAAYNEQFF. The chain recombines TRBV11-3 with TRBJ2-1; D remains unclear. This CDR3 comprises 13 residues. The germline gives CDR1 SGHNT, CDR2 YENEEA. V was trimmed by 1 base and J by 2 bases, leaving 3 bases between them.

This clone has more than one count but fewer than ten. The chain combines TRBV6-6 with TRBJ1-4; 7 nucleotides line up with TRBD1. V gave up 9 bases and J gave up 4 bases; unmatched junction bases: 11. The germline V gene encodes CDR1 MNHNY and CDR2 SVGAGI (reference sequence). CDR3 length: 15 residues. In DNA form, the CDR3 reads TGTGCCAGGCACAGGGGACGGGCTTATAATGAAAAACTGTTTTTT. This codes for CARHRGRAYNEKLFF.

This clone was seen only once. The chain's CDR3 is CASMNRGQGATEAFF. In DNA form, the CDR3 reads TGTGCCAGCATGAACAGGGGGCAGGGGGCCACTGAAGCTTTCTTT. V usage is TRBV28 and J usage is TRBJ1-1; 9 bases align to TRBD1. Looked up from germline, CDR1 is MDHEN and CDR2 is SYDVKM. V trimming: 7 bases; J trimming: 4 bases; junction bases outside the gene matches: 10. This CDR3 has 15 amino acids. Complete variable domain (other parts from reference TRBV28 and TRBJ1-1): DVKVTQSSRYLVKRTGEKVFLECVQDMDHENMFWYRQDPGLGLRLIYFSYDVKMKEKGDIPEGYSVSREKKERFSLILESASTNQTSMYLCASMNRGQGATEAFFGQGTRLTVV.

This chain connects TRBV5-1 to TRBJ1-1; no firm D call. The CDR3 has 14 amino acids. Germline V gene lookup returns CDR1 SGHRS and CDR2 YFSETQ. Trimming took 2 bases from V and 0 from J, leaving 8 bases between them. The CDR3 DNA sequence: TGCGCCAGCAGCTTTACTAGGATGAACACTGAAGCTTTCTTT. Translated, it gives CASSFTRMNTEAFF.

The chain recombines TRBV5-1 with TRBJ2-7, with TRBD2 matching 11 bases. Germline values: CDR1 SGHRS, CDR2 YFSETQ. V lost 4 bases, J lost 3 bases, and 3 bases stayed unmatched. The CDR3 has 14 residues. CDR3 protein: CASSPSGGHYEQYF. For the CDR3, the DNA is TGCGCCAGCAGCCCTAGCGGGGGGCACTACGAGCAGTACTTC.

The chain uses TRBV5-4 and TRBJ1-2; a possible D gene is TRBD1 (5 bases). Germline lookup yields CDR1 SGHNT and CDR2 YYREEE (reference sequence). CDR3 size: 12 residues. Trimming took 4 bases from V and 8 from J, leaving 12 bases between them. This CDR3 reads CASSLGDYGYTF. CDR3 coding DNA: TGTGCCAGCAGCCTAGGGGATTACGGCTACACCTTC.

The J gene is TRBJ1-5, the V gene TRBV12-2; TRBD1, the D gene given by the table, was not confirmed from the DNA. TRBV12-2 has pseudogene status. This CDR3 is built from 21 residues. CDR3 protein: CASRFVKRAGQGAYSNQPQHF. Written as DNA, the CDR3 is TGTGCAAGTCGCTTTGTGAAAAGAGCCGGACAGGGGGCCTATAGCAATCAGCCCCAGCATTTT.

In this sample, this clone turned up a few times. CDR3: CASSPGGLSGANVLTF. CDR3 coding DNA: TGTGCCAGCAGTCCGGGGGGACTCTCTGGGGCCAACGTCCTGACTTTC. The chain is built from TRBV28 and TRBJ2-6; 7 nucleotides line up with TRBD2. Germline V gene sequence: CDR1 MDHEN, CDR2 SYDVKM. Germline trimming cut 5 bases from V and 0 bases from J; bases unmatched to any gene: 4. This CDR3 has 16 amino acids.

This chain joins TRBV9 and TRBJ2-3, with D hard to call. V lost 2 bases to trimming and J lost 4 bases, with 8 bases between them. CDR3 length equals 13 residues. CDR1 is SGDLS, CDR2 YYNGEE, per germline. CDR3 bases: TGTGCCAGCAGCGTGGGCACCCCAGATACGCAGTATTTT. It translates to CASSVGTPDTQYF.

This clone appeared once. This rearrangement joins TRBV7-9 to TRBJ1-6; 9 nucleotides line up with TRBD1. V was pared by 6 bases and J by 4 bases, with 7 bases of the junction left unmatched. The CDR3 consists of 16 residues. Germline loops: CDR1 SEHNR, CDR2 FQNEAQ (reference sequence). Here the CDR3 DNA reads TGTGCCAGCAGTTTAACCGGACAGGGGTATAATTCACCCCTCCACTTT. Its translation: CASSLTGQGYNSPLHF.

The J gene is TRBJ2-3, the V gene TRBV20-1, with unresolved D. Per germline, CDR1 DFQATT and CDR2 SNEGSKA (reference sequence). V lost 5 bases, J lost 7 bases, and 10 bases lay in between. The CDR3 consists of 11 residues. DNA of the CDR3: TGCAGTGCTCTTAGCTTGAATACGCAGTATTTT. It translates to CSALSLNTQYF.

V and J are TRBV15 and TRBJ2-3; 9 bases match TRBD2. Germline V gene data show CDR1 as LNHNV and CDR2 as YYDKDF (reference sequence). V trimming: 2 bases; J trimming: 2 bases; junction bases outside the gene matches: 8. The CDR3 covers 17 residues. In DNA form, the CDR3 reads TGTGCCACCAGCAGAAACAGACTAGCGGAAGTCACAGATACGCAGTATTTT. This gives the protein CATSRNRLAEVTDTQYF.

V and J are TRBV12-5 and TRBJ2-3; no firm D call. CDR3 length: 13 amino acids. Trimming took 1 base from V and 2 from J, leaving 4 bases between them. Germline values: CDR1 LGHNT, CDR2 FRNRAP. The CDR3 loop reads CASGLGATDTQYF. CDR3 DNA: TGTGCTAGTGGTTTGGGGGCCACAGATACGCAGTATTTT.

The rearrangement uses TRBV5-1 and TRBJ2-7, with D perhaps matching TRBD1 (5 bases). The CDR3 has 13 residues. The ends were cut back, 2 bases at V and 2 bases at J, with 8 bases in the middle. Germline V gives CDR1 SGHRS, CDR2 YFSETQ. The CDR3 protein is CASSFPGPYEQYF. In nucleotides, the CDR3 is TGCGCCAGCAGCTTTCCAGGGCCCTACGAGCAGTACTTC.

The rearrangement joins TRBV28 to TRBJ2-2, with 7 bases that match TRBD1. Germline V gene sequence: CDR1 MDHEN, CDR2 SYDVKM. The V and J ends lost 5 bases and 6 bases, in that order; junction bases with no gene match: 9. The CDR3 has 15 residues. CDR3 region: CASSPHRGVAGELFF. Written as DNA, the CDR3 is TGTGCCAGCAGTCCCCACAGGGGAGTGGCCGGGGAGCTGTTTTTT.

The chain links TRBV25-1 to TRBJ2-1, with TRBD2 identical over 7 bases. There are 17 residues in the CDR3. The V segment lost 4 bases and the J segment 8 bases; nucleotides outside the gene matches: 17. Germline CDR1 reads MGHDK; CDR2 reads SYGVNS. The CDR3 DNA reads as TGTGCCAGCAGTGGAACTAAGACTAGCCGGAGGATCGATGAGCAGTTCTTC. Protein sequence: CASSGTKTSRRIDEQFF.

The V gene is TRBV28, the J gene TRBJ1-1; TRBD1 matches 8 bases. Germline CDR1 and CDR2: MDHEN and SYDVKM. The CDR3 is 17 amino acids. J gave up 1 base and V 5 bases, and 12 bases lay outside the gene matches. CDR3 protein: CASSMTGAQKQNTEAFF. CDR3 in DNA: TGTGCCAGCAGTATGACAGGGGCCCAAAAACAGAACACTGAAGCTTTCTTT.

V gene TRBV19 combines with J gene TRBJ2-3; D call uncertain. This CDR3 is built from 14 residues. From germline, CDR1 is LNHDA and CDR2 SQIVND (reference sequence). V was cut by 6 bases and J by 3 bases, with 13 bases left in between. CDR3 in amino acids: CASSETLVTDTQYF. The CDR3 bases are TGTGCCAGTAGCGAGACCCTAGTAACAGATACGCAGTATTTT.

This clone was seen just once. V usage is TRBV6-6 and J usage is TRBJ1-4; no firm D call. V lost 0 bases and J lost 7, with 3 bases in between. CDR3 size: 12 residues. Germline CDR1 is MNHNY and CDR2 is SVGAGI (reference sequence). CDR3 bases: TGTGCCAGCAGTTACTCGAGTGAAAAACTGTTTTTT. Amino acid sequence: CASSYSSEKLFF.

The CDR3 DNA reads as TGTGCCAGCAGTTTAAACCCCCAGGGGACAGGGGTCTATGGCTACACCTTC. It is translated as CASSLNPQGTGVYGYTF. The genes are TRBV27 and TRBJ1-2, with 10 bases aligning to TRBD1. The CDR3 runs 17 residues. V lost 2 bases and J lost 4; bases outside the gene matches: 10. Per the germline V gene, CDR1 is MNHEY and CDR2 is SMNVEV (reference sequence).

CDR3 coding DNA: TGTGCCAGCAGTAGGGACAGGGACTATGGCTACACCTTC. It encodes CASSRDRDYGYTF. The chain employs TRBV11-2 and TRBJ1-2; 9 bases agree with TRBD1. The CDR3 runs 13 residues. Germline values: CDR1 SGHAT, CDR2 FQNNGV. V shed 6 bases and J 3 bases; nucleotides not matched to a gene: 2.

The genes are TRBV7-9 and TRBJ1-1, with D tentatively TRBD1 (6 bases). The V gene lost 8 bases and the J gene lost 10 bases, with 23 bases spanning the gap. From germline, CDR1 is SEHNR and CDR2 FQNEAQ (reference sequence). This CDR3 has 14 residues. The CDR3 spells CASSSNIRGVGAFF. CDR3 coding DNA: TGTGCCAGCTCCTCGAACATCAGGGGAGTAGGAGCTTTCTTT.

This sequence joins TRBV2 and TRBJ2-2, with 14 bases aligning to TRBD2. V lost 7 bases and J lost 5; bases outside the gene matches: 3. The germline gives CDR1 SNHLY, CDR2 FYNNEI. The CDR3 contains 15 residues. The CDR3 spells CASIGLAGGTGELFF. CDR3 in DNA: TGTGCCAGCATTGGACTAGCGGGGGGAACCGGGGAGCTGTTTTTT.

The rearrangement uses TRBV7-9 and TRBJ1-2, with D perhaps matching TRBD1 (6 bases). CDR1 SEHNR and CDR2 FQNEAQ come from the germline V gene (reference sequence). The CDR3 runs to 15 residues. Trimming took 5 bases from V and 2 from J, leaving 15 bases between them. The CDR3 reads CASSPTARGNYGYTF. The CDR3 DNA reads as TGTGCCAGCAGCCCCACCGCCAGGGGAAACTATGGCTACACCTTC.

The chain employs TRBV30 and TRBJ1-1, with 8 bases fitting TRBD1. The CDR3 consists of 13 residues. Germline lookup yields CDR1 GTSNPN and CDR2 SVGIG (reference sequence). Trimming at V came to 5 bases and at J to 3 bases, leaving 5 bases not matched to a gene. CDR3 coding DNA: TGTGCCTGGGAGGACAGGGAGGACACTGAAGCTTTCTTT. This gives the protein CAWEDREDTEAFF.

This chain joins TRBV7-6 and TRBJ2-3, with D tentatively TRBD2 (6 bases). CDR1 SGHVS and CDR2 FNYEAQ come from the germline V gene. V was pared by 1 base and J by 10 bases, with 9 bases between. The CDR3 contains 12 residues. CDR3 coding DNA: TGTGCCAGCAGCTTAGAGGAGGGGTCGCAGTATTTT. Its translation is CASSLEEGSQYF.

The chain has TRBV5-1 and TRBJ2-5; weak D call: TRBD2 (6 bases). The CDR3 has 14 amino acids. V dropped 7 bases and J dropped 5 bases, with 18 bases sitting between them. The germline gives CDR1 SGHRS, CDR2 YFSETQ. The CDR3 spells CASHGTPGVETQYF. CDR3 bases: TGCGCCAGCCACGGGACCCCGGGGGTGGAGACCCAGTACTTC.